This T cell receptor beta chain was recorded in a study of CD8 T cells in Susac syndrome (dated by TCRdb to about 2019). A note on the overall study: Repertoire sequencing was used to test whether CD8+ T cell activation and differentiation in Susac syndrome was antigen driven. The study compared CD8+ T cell repertoire clonality among 12 healthy donors, around 14 Susac syndrome patients and 15 multiple sclerosis patients.

RNA was extracted using the RNeasy kit, and roughly 0.5 to 1 microgram was reverse transcribed with random hexamers. The immunoSEQ multiplex PCR assay, covering 54 Vbeta and 13 Jbeta segments, was used to amplify TCR beta CDR3 regions. To correct PCR amplification bias, a synthetic template baseline was used for both primer optimization and computational correction. Under the source paper's analysis protocol: Reads were assigned to V, D and J genes according to IMGT and analyzed in immunoSEQ Analyzer, with only productive sequences retained. Clonality was calculated as one minus the Shannon entropy normalized by log2 of the number of productive unique sequences. Public and private clones were assessed among the 100 most prevalent clones of each patient and control. Clones were defined as Susac-specific when absent from the healthy and MS cohorts, from roughly 1,000 published viral clones and from other ImmuneACCESS disease sequences. The public sequencing data were trimmed at Q25 with fastp and processed into clonotypes with MiXCR by TCRdb, which kept only in-frame beta chains. Each record represents a unique CDR3 protein, reported with the most common genes and DNA among its rows. V and J calls and clone size were set by TCRdb, not the authors. The sample table contains about 300,000 distinct CDR3 sequences; only one count was recorded for around nine tenths of them. The ten most abundant clones make up around 0.18% of the sample.

Taken from the germline V gene (reference sequence), the CDR1 and CDR2 loops are LNHDA and SQIVND. A distance of 19 bases separates the germline ends of V and J, which lose 6 bases and 2 bases respectively. From its cysteine to its phenylalanine, the CDR3 spans 17 amino acids. Of all the DNA, just the CDR3 is kept, 51 bases in frame from base 1. Overall results and qualifications from the work: The number of individuals in the TCR sequencing and HLA analysis was recognized as being relatively small.

Peripheral blood CD8+ and CD4+ T cells from healthy donors, Susac syndrome patients and multiple sclerosis patients were profiled by high-throughput TCR beta sequencing. Treatment-naive patients with stable or active relapsing-remitting disease fulfilling revised McDonald criteria were used as multiple sclerosis controls. Bulk CD8+ and CD4+ T cells were purified magnetically by negative isolation, whereas CD8+ TEMRA cells were enriched by FACS. Blood was drawn into EDTA tubes, processed within 24 hours, and PBMCs were isolated by density gradient centrifugation. PBMCs destined for TCR sequencing were cryopreserved in liquid nitrogen and later thawed in a 37 °C water bath. Purity of sorted or isolated CD4+, CD8+ and CD8+ TEMRA cells was at least 90%. About this clonotype itself: The antigen this receptor binds is unknown. It has no much larger one-base neighbor in the sample; base qualities were not kept.

Sequencing was carried out using CD8+ T cells from PBMCs. The sequence derives from a human donor with multiple sclerosis. The chain uses TRBV19 and TRBJ2-2; the D call is tentative, TRBD1 or TRBD2, as each matches 5 bases. The DNA is as follows: TGTGCCAGTAGGGTCGAGGGGTCCCCTCTTAACACCGGGGAGCTGTTTTTT. This gives the protein CASRVEGSPLNTGELFF.